Shown below are 10 T cell receptor beta chains from a single sample sequenced in a study. One entry per CDR3 protein results from TCRdb running MiXCR on the 5' RACE reads. The sample comprises approximately 58,000 distinct CDR3 sequences, roughly 25% of which are singletons, and under 2.5% rests with the top ten. Cells sorted as Tregs were CD4+, CD25+ and CD127-/low. The source material was tumor-infiltrating Tregs sorted from the breast tumor. These receptors were collected from a female donor with breast cancer.

This clonotype was detected a few times. V and J are TRBV7-8 and TRBJ2-5, with no clear D. Germline loops: CDR1 SGHVS, CDR2 FQNEAQ. V dropped 5 bases and J dropped 2 bases, with 21 bases sitting between them. This CDR3 comprises 17 residues. CDR3 in DNA: TGTGCCAGCAGCGCTATCAGACCTAATATAAAACAAGAGACCCAGTACTTC. It codes for CASSAIRPNIKQETQYF.

The chain joins TRBV20-1 to TRBJ1-6; TRBD1 matches 8 bases. This CDR3 region has 13 residues. V lost 1 base, J lost 12 bases, and 5 bases stayed unmatched. Looked up from germline, CDR1 is DFQATT and CDR2 is SNEGSKA (reference sequence). The CDR3 loop is CSARGTGIEPLHF. CDR3 bases: TGCAGTGCTAGAGGGACAGGGATCGAACCCCTCCACTTT.

V gene TRBV24-1 combines with J gene TRBJ1-2; possibly TRBD1 for D (5 bases). V was shortened by 5 bases and J by 4 bases, with 10 bases between the two germline ends. The CDR3 is 13 residues long. Germline assignment: CDR1 KGHDR and CDR2 SFDVKD. CDR3 in amino acids: CATSGGRAYGYTF. CDR3 nucleotide sequence: TGTGCCACCAGTGGAGGCAGGGCCTATGGCTACACCTTC.

This clonotype showed up just a few times. This chain joins TRBV12-3 or TRBV12-4 and TRBJ2-3; 8 bases fit TRBD2. This CDR3 spans 14 amino acids. Unmatched junction bases numbered 7, after V lost 10 bases and J lost 1 base. Here the CDR3 DNA reads TGTGCCACACGTGGGGGACTAGGCACAGATACGCAGTATTTT. Encoded protein: CATRGGLGTDTQYF.

In this sample, this clonotype turned up a few times. A junction boundary mismatches the germline segment, possibly from a read error. V and J are TRBV7-2 and TRBJ2-1; 12 nucleotides agree with TRBD2. This CDR3 comprises 15 residues. Germline V gene sequence: CDR1 SGHTA, CDR2 FQGNSA. The CDR3 coding sequence is TGTGCCAGCGGCTTAGAACTAGCGGGAGGCGGTGAGCAGTTCTTC. It specifies CASGLELAGGGEQFF.

Comment on this clonotype: A junction boundary mismatches the germline segment, possibly from a read error. This chain links TRBV7-6 with TRBJ2-5; either TRBD1 or TRBD2 may supply D (5 bases each). Germline V lookup: CDR1 SGHVS, CDR2 FNYEAQ. The length of the CDR3 is 15 residues. The CDR3 region has the DNA TGTGCCGGCAGCACCGACAGCCCTGGGGGAGAGACCCAGTACTTC. Translated, it gives CAGSTDSPGGETQYF.

This clonotype was seen a handful of times. This chain connects TRBV28 to TRBJ2-5; TRBD2 matches 9 bases. Unmatched junction bases numbered 14, after V lost 8 bases and J lost 4 bases. Germline V gives CDR1 MDHEN, CDR2 SYDVKM. The CDR3 contains 16 residues. CDR3 sequence reads: CASQPVAGVIIETQYF. In nucleotides, the CDR3 is TGTGCCAGCCAACCCGTAGCGGGAGTTATAATAGAGACCCAGTACTTC.

This chain connects TRBV10-1 to TRBJ2-1; 11 nucleotides line up with TRBD2. The CDR3 has 15 residues. The germline CDR1 and CDR2 sequences are WNHNN and SYGVQD (reference sequence). V lost 3 bases, J lost 3 bases, and 1 base stayed unmatched. Here the CDR3 DNA reads TGCGCCAGCAGTGACCTAGCGGGGGGCTACAATGAGCAGTTCTTC. Protein: CASSDLAGGYNEQFF.

This chain links TRBV2 with TRBJ2-1; TRBD1 aligns across 7 bases. Per the germline V gene, CDR1 is SNHLY and CDR2 is FYNNEI. V gave up 8 bases and J gave up 5 bases; unmatched junction bases: 3. This CDR3 is 12 amino acids long. CDR3 DNA sequence: TGTGCCAGCTGGGACAGCCACAATGAGCAGTTCTTC. It codes for CASWDSHNEQFF.

This chain connects TRBV29-1 to TRBJ2-7, with D uncertain. The CDR3 length is 13 residues. Germline CDR1 and CDR2: SQVTM and ANQGSEA. V lost 4 bases and J lost 2, with 12 bases in between. The CDR3 DNA reads as TGCAGCGTTGGGTCGGACGGAGCCTACGAGCAGTACTTC. It translates to CSVGSDGAYEQYF.